This T cell receptor beta chain came from a study of T-cell memory formation after mild COVID-19. The authors produced TCR alpha and TCR beta cDNA libraries with sample barcodes and UMIs by 5'RACE using constant-segment primers. Via MiXCR, TCRdb re-called the 5' RACE reads, giving one row per CDR3 protein. Among under 350,000 distinct CDR3 sequences listed, under 20% were seen once. Comments on this clonotype: Its cognate antigen is unknown.

Broader study findings: Clones contracting day 15 to 85 were balanced CD4/CD8; later expanders leaned CD4+. Cross-reactive memory seemingly joined, as some responding clones were found in pre-infection memory.

The specimen was PBMCs or a T cell subset sorted from them (not recorded which). This receptor was identified in a man younger than 35 who had mild COVID-19 (a few samples of this study predate the infection). Cell type and time point are not known.

The chain's CDR3 is CASSLLTRSTDTQYF. Written as DNA, the CDR3 is TGTGCCAGCAGCCTCCTGACTAGAAGCACAGATACGCAGTATTTT. The rearrangement uses TRBV7-9 and TRBJ2-3; a possible D gene is TRBD2 (6 bases). The V and J ends lost 5 bases and 0 bases respectively, with 12 bases between them. Germline CDR1 is SEHNR and CDR2 is FQNEAQ (reference sequence). The CDR3 runs 15 residues.